This record concerns one TCR beta chain sequence. What it recognizes is unknown. The sample belongs to a study of cytomegalovirus exposure and HLA in healthy donors. Broader study findings: Data from an earlier analysis indicated that most TCR beta V segments were productive either about 90% or about 30% of the time. Reported findings show TCR beta sequences accurately forecast HLA-A and HLA-B alleles in most subjects.

The PCR contained 60 Vbeta and 13 Jbeta primers. In the original workflow: An analysis performed later counted 75 million to 80 million unique TCR beta chains (roughly 11 million of them shared). Data came from immunoSEQ multiplex PCR; TCRdb stores just in-frame clones and leaves some out. V, J and clone size derive from that table, while D and trimming were established from the DNA sequence. The sample has 150,000 to 200,000 clones, more than 75% seen once; the top ten hold about 1.5%. The CDR3 is 17 residues long. Germline lookup yields CDR1 GTSNPN and CDR2 SVGIG (reference sequence). Trimming took 3 bases from V and 3 from J, leaving 24 bases between them.

The sample taken for sequencing was PBMCs. The TCR was taken from a man aged 35-49 years in good health and CMV-seronegative. The chain recombines TRBV30 with TRBJ2-7; possibly TRBD2 for D (6 bases). Here the CDR3 reads CAWSPFERRRASYEQYF. As DNA, the CDR3 is TGTGCCTGGAGCCCGTTTGAACGCCGGAGGGCCAGCTACGAGCAGTACTTC.